These 24 T cell receptor beta chains were all obtained from the same sample, sequenced in a study of T-cell reconstitution after alpha-beta-depleted transplantation in children. Unique molecular identifiers were incorporated when the TCRbeta library was constructed. TCRdb ran MiXCR on the PCR reads and lists one entry per CDR3 protein. Of about 440,000 distinct CDR3 sequences in the sample, about 40% are singletons; the top ten hold under 35%. This sample comprised PBMCs, obtained before TCRalphabeta/CD19-depleted stem cell transplant. The receptors originated from a girl aged 2 to 9 with aplastic anemia, due to receive a stem cell transplant.

The chain is built from TRBV23-1 and TRBJ2-5; 7 nucleotides match TRBD1. TRBV23-1 is marked as an open reading frame, function uncertain. The CDR3 contains 16 residues. The trim removed 2 bases at V and 5 bases at J, leaving 11 bases unmatched. Here the CDR3 DNA reads TGCGCCAGCAGTCAACCTGGGACAGAAGTAAGGGAGACCCAGTACTTC. Translated, it gives CASSQPGTEVRETQYF.

V is TRBV7-9 and J is TRBJ2-1; D is unclear. The CDR3 extends over 13 amino acids. CDR1 and CDR2 (germline): SEHNR, FQNEAQ (reference sequence). V lost 5 bases and J lost 6, with 11 bases in between. CDR3 residues: CASSPKDVNEQFF. Written as DNA, the CDR3 is TGTGCCAGCAGCCCAAAGGACGTCAATGAGCAGTTCTTC.

This clonotype was recorded once. This chain uses TRBV20-1 with TRBJ2-1; the D is unclear. The CDR3 covers 11 residues. The V gene's germline CDR1 is DFQATT and CDR2 SNEGSKA (reference sequence). The germline V and J ends were trimmed by 1 base and 8 bases, with 6 bases remaining between them. The CDR3 is CSARVTHEQFF. CDR3 in DNA: TGCAGTGCTAGAGTTACGCATGAGCAGTTCTTC.

This clonotype was counted ten times or more. This chain connects TRBV5-5 to TRBJ2-7; 10 nucleotides agree with TRBD1. This CDR3 is built from 15 residues. Germline loops: CDR1 SGHKS, CDR2 YYEKEE (reference sequence). Germline trimming cut 3 bases from V and 1 base from J; bases unmatched to any gene: 4. The CDR3 nucleotides read TGTGCCAGCAGCTCGCAGGGACAGGGGTCCTACGAGCAGTACTTC. This gives the protein CASSSQGQGSYEQYF.

This chain joins TRBV30 and TRBJ2-7; D tentatively reads TRBD1 or TRBD2 (7 bases each). The germline V gene encodes CDR1 GTSNPN and CDR2 SVGIG (reference sequence). Trimming shortened V by 7 bases and J by 7 bases, and 14 bases separated the two germline ends. This CDR3 has 11 residues. The CDR3 DNA is TGTGCCTTGGGACAGCGGGAAGAGCAGTACTTC. This sequence encodes CALGQREEQYF.

The V call is TRBV12-3 or TRBV12-4, the J call TRBJ2-1; 8 positions agree with TRBD2. J lost 8 bases, V lost 1 base, and 16 bases had no gene match. This CDR3 contains 18 residues. CDR3 residues: CASSLGARGGRIRDEQFF. In DNA, the CDR3 is TGTGCCAGCAGTTTAGGCGCTAGGGGCGGGAGGATTAGAGATGAGCAGTTCTTC.

The rearrangement uses TRBV12-3 or TRBV12-4 and TRBJ2-5; D is tentatively TRBD1 or TRBD2 (5 bases each). V gave up 5 bases and J gave up 10 bases, with 17 bases separating them. The CDR3 sequence is 13 residues long. The CDR3 DNA sequence: TGTGCCAGCAGTACGACCGGGACCCGGGACCAGTACTTC. Protein product: CASSTTGTRDQYF.

This clonotype was observed at least ten times. The rearrangement joins TRBV5-1 to TRBJ2-7; 7 nucleotides match TRBD2. CDR3 length equals 16 residues. Germline V lookup: CDR1 SGHRS, CDR2 YFSETQ. V trimming: 4 bases; J trimming: 5 bases; junction bases outside the gene matches: 15. The CDR3, as DNA: TGCGCCAGCAGCCCCTGGCTAGCGGTACCCCGGGACGAGCAGTACTTC. Its protein product is CASSPWLAVPRDEQYF.

The V gene is TRBV10-3, the J gene TRBJ2-1; tentatively, D is TRBD1 or TRBD2 (6 bases each). The CDR3 length is 14 residues. V gave up 11 bases and J gave up 1 base, with 15 bases separating them. Germline V lookup: CDR1 ENHRY, CDR2 SYGVKD. The CDR3 sequence: CAHARGESYNEQFF. The CDR3 nucleotides read TGTGCCCACGCTAGGGGGGAGTCCTACAATGAGCAGTTCTTC.

The gene calls are TRBV12-3 or TRBV12-4 and TRBJ2-2; TRBD2 agrees at 10 bases. V dropped 10 bases and J dropped 13; count of bases not matched to a gene: 15. This CDR3 spans 14 amino acids. Here the CDR3 reads CANRETSGHIRLFF. The CDR3 bases are TGTGCCAACAGGGAGACTAGCGGGCATATAAGGCTGTTTTTT.

The chain couples TRBV3-1 to TRBJ2-2; TRBD2 matches at 9 bases. Trimming took 0 bases from V and 1 from J; bases not matched to a gene: 6. This CDR3 has 18 amino acids. Germline CDR1 is LGHDT and CDR2 is YNNKEL (reference sequence). CDR3 sequence (DNA): TGTGCCAGCAGCCAAGAACTAGCGGGCCGGGAGAACACCGGGGAGCTGTTTTTT. This translates into CASSQELAGRENTGELFF.

This clonotype was found many times. V is TRBV18 and J is TRBJ2-1; 9 nucleotides align to TRBD1. V was clipped by 2 bases and J by 5 bases; unmatched bases: 7. The CDR3 has 16 amino acids. Looked up from germline, CDR1 is KGHSH and CDR2 is LQKENI. As DNA, the CDR3 is TGTGCCAGCTCACCAGGACAGGGGAACCTCCACAATGAGCAGTTCTTC. It yields the protein CASSPGQGNLHNEQFF.

The count of this clonotype is one. The chain recombines TRBV20-1 with TRBJ2-7; D gene uncertain. The CDR3 covers 14 residues. The V end was cut by 0 bases, the J end by 2 bases, with 11 bases between. CDR1 and CDR2 (germline): DFQATT, SNEGSKA (reference sequence). CDR3 DNA: TGCAGTGCTAGAGATGAAGGCCGACCCTACGAGCAGTACTTC. Translation: CSARDEGRPYEQYF.

This clonotype has only a few counts. The gene calls are TRBV14 and TRBJ2-7; D unresolved. The CDR3 spans 13 residues. CDR1 and CDR2 (germline): SGHDN, FVKESK. The V gene lost 0 bases and the J gene lost 2 bases, with 5 bases spanning the gap. CDR3 DNA sequence: TGTGCCAGCAGCCAAGATTTGCCCTACGAGCAGTACTTC. It translates to CASSQDLPYEQYF.

The chain links TRBV5-6 to TRBJ2-1; 10 positions match TRBD2. There are 16 residues in the CDR3. The junction had 6 bases not matched to a gene; V was cut back by 4 bases and J by 2 bases. Germline CDR1 SGHDT, CDR2 YYEEEE. CDR3 protein: CASSVLAGATYNEQFF. The CDR3 DNA is TGTGCCAGCAGCGTTCTAGCGGGAGCCACCTACAATGAGCAGTTCTTC.

The chain uses TRBV7-2 and TRBJ1-1; 9 nucleotides match TRBD1. V lost 1 base to trimming and J lost 5 bases; unmatched junction nucleotides: 5. The germline CDR1 and CDR2 sequences are SGHTA and FQGNSA. This CDR3 is 15 amino acids long. For the CDR3, the DNA is TGTGCCAGCAGCTTAGGGGCAGACAGGGGGACTGAAGCTTTCTTT. Its protein product is CASSLGADRGTEAFF.

This clonotype was found a few times. The chain combines TRBV6-1 with TRBJ2-5; tentative D call: TRBD2 (5 bases). V lost 10 bases and J 1 base, leaving 10 bases between the germline ends. The V gene's germline CDR1 is MNHNS and CDR2 SASEGT. This CDR3 spans 12 amino acids. CDR3 nucleotide sequence: TGTGCCACCGAGCGGAGCCAAGAGACCCAGTACTTC. Amino acid sequence: CATERSQETQYF.

This clonotype was seen only once. The gene calls are TRBV27 and TRBJ1-5, with a weak D call TRBD1 (5 bases). The CDR3 is 13 amino acids. Germline CDR1 is MNHEY and CDR2 is SMNVEV (reference sequence). V gave up 3 bases and J gave up 10 bases, with 13 bases separating them. CDR3 nucleotides: TGTGCCAGCAGTTTGAGGGGAGGACACCCCCAGCATTTT. Its protein is CASSLRGGHPQHF.

This chain links TRBV20-1 with TRBJ2-1; D is uncertain. Trimming took off 8 bases at V and 3 bases at J, with 17 bases between the two ends. This CDR3 is built from 14 residues. Germline CDR1 is DFQATT and CDR2 is SNEGSKA (reference sequence). CDR3 in amino acids: CSTTHRGYYNEQFF. For the CDR3, the DNA is TGCAGTACTACCCACCGAGGATACTACAATGAGCAGTTCTTC.

This clonotype was observed a few times. The gene calls are TRBV4-2 and TRBJ2-7, with 10 nucleotides matching TRBD1. The CDR3 runs 14 residues. V trimming: 4 bases; J trimming: 5 bases; junction bases outside the gene matches: 5. Germline loops: CDR1 LGHNA, CDR2 YNFKEQ. Here the CDR3 DNA reads TGTGCCAGCAGCCCCAGCGACAGGGGGCACGAGCAGTACTTC. Protein product: CASSPSDRGHEQYF.

V and J are TRBV20-1 and TRBJ2-7, with 12 bases matching TRBD2. V lost 0 bases and J lost 3; bases outside the gene matches: 6. The CDR3 is 16 amino acids. Germline V gene lookup returns CDR1 DFQATT and CDR2 SNEGSKA (reference sequence). The CDR3 sequence is CSARDQGLAGRYEQYF. For the CDR3, the DNA is TGCAGTGCTAGAGATCAGGGACTAGCGGGCCGCTACGAGCAGTACTTC.

This clonotype has at least ten counts. V and J are TRBV5-6 and TRBJ2-1; the D gene is possibly TRBD1 (5 bases). This CDR3 contains 13 residues. The V gene's germline CDR1 is SGHDT and CDR2 YYEEEE. The germline V and J ends were trimmed by 5 bases and 12 bases, with 18 bases remaining between them. Here the CDR3 DNA reads TGTGCCAGCAGGGGCGGACATGCCAGTGGGCAGTTCTTC. Translated, it gives CASRGGHASGQFF.

This clonotype was seen at least ten times. This chain connects TRBV3-1 to TRBJ1-2, with D possibly matching TRBD1 (5 bases). CDR1 and CDR2 (germline): LGHDT, YNNKEL (reference sequence). The CDR3 spans 14 residues. V dropped 2 bases and J dropped 5 bases, with 12 bases sitting between them. The CDR3 DNA reads TGTGCCAGCAGCCAATCCCAGGGTCGGTATGGCTACACCTTC. It codes for CASSQSQGRYGYTF.

This chain links TRBV14 with TRBJ2-5, with D maybe TRBD2 (5 bases). CDR1 is SGHDN, CDR2 FVKESK, per germline. The ends were cut back, 0 bases at V and 3 bases at J, with 11 bases in the middle. The CDR3 totals 15 residues. The CDR3 DNA follows: TGTGCCAGCAGCCAAGACGAGACTAATGAAGAGACCCAGTACTTC. This translates into CASSQDETNEETQYF.